The next 12 T cell receptor beta chains were all read from a single sample in a study of CD8 T cells in Susac syndrome. Reverse transcription of about 0.5 to 1 ug RNA was carried out with random hexamers. Using its own MiXCR run on the immunoSEQ multiplex PCR reads, TCRdb lists one record per CDR3 protein. This sample has approximately 70,000 distinct CDR3 sequences; 95% occur once, and the top ten carry roughly 0.25%. The sequencing input was CD8+ T cells from PBMCs. All receptors come from a human donor in good health.

The chain links TRBV5-1 to TRBJ2-3, with D perhaps matching TRBD1 or TRBD2 (5 bases each). The V gene's germline CDR1 is SGHRS and CDR2 YFSETQ. This CDR3 contains 17 residues. With 0 bases removed from V and 6 bases from J, the gap between germline ends came to 20 bases. This CDR3 is CASSLATGTLAVDTQYF. Written as DNA, the CDR3 is TGCGCCAGCAGCTTGGCAACCGGGACCCTGGCGGTGGATACGCAGTATTTT.

The chain couples TRBV7-9 to TRBJ1-4; D remains ambiguous. Looked up from germline, CDR1 is SEHNR and CDR2 is FQNEAQ (reference sequence). Trimming removed 4 bases at V and 8 bases at J, with 17 bases between. The CDR3 consists of 15 residues. CDR3 residues: CASSSRAVEKEKLFF. CDR3 coding DNA: TGTGCCAGCAGCTCCCGAGCGGTAGAAAAGGAAAAACTGTTTTTT.

The rearrangement links TRBV24-1 to TRBJ2-3; unclear D gene. Trimming removed 8 bases at V and 0 bases at J, with 14 bases between. The CDR3 has 15 amino acids. CDR1 KGHDR and CDR2 SFDVKD come from the germline V gene. Here the CDR3 reads CATKKGVSSTDTQYF. Here the CDR3 DNA reads TGTGCCACCAAGAAAGGCGTCTCTAGCACAGATACGCAGTATTTT.

Written as DNA, the CDR3 is TGTGCCAGCAGCTTTTTCCCGGACAGGGTTTTGGATGGCTACACCTTC. It specifies CASSFFPDRVLDGYTF. The chain employs TRBV7-9 and TRBJ1-2; 8 bases match TRBD1. CDR1 is SEHNR and CDR2 is FQNEAQ in the germline V gene (reference sequence). The J segment lost 6 bases and the V segment lost 3 bases, leaving 12 bases of the junction unmatched. This CDR3 has 16 amino acids.

A single count supports this clonotype. The V and J genes are TRBV14 and TRBJ1-1, with TRBD1 identical over 8 bases. V gave up 6 bases and J gave up 5 bases; unmatched junction bases: 5. CDR3 length: 13 residues. In germline, CDR1 is SGHDN, CDR2 FVKESK. The CDR3 loop is CASRDRGGTEAFF. The CDR3 nucleotides are TGTGCCAGCAGAGACAGGGGTGGTACTGAAGCTTTCTTT.

The chain employs TRBV20-1 and TRBJ2-7; possibly TRBD1 for D (5 bases). CDR3 size: 14 residues. Per germline, CDR1 DFQATT and CDR2 SNEGSKA (reference sequence). The CDR3 nucleotides are TGCAGGGCCGCCGTGAATGGGGCAGTAGACGAGCAGTACTTC. This translates into CRAAVNGAVDEQYF.

J is TRBJ2-1 and V is TRBV4-2, with D perhaps matching TRBD1 (6 bases). The CDR3 covers 14 residues. Trimming pared 8 bases from V and 0 bases from J, leaving 11 bases between. From germline, CDR1 is LGHNA and CDR2 YNFKEQ. The CDR3 bases are TGTGCCAGCGGGGGCCGCAGCTCCTACAATGAGCAGTTCTTC. It codes for CASGGRSSYNEQFF.

V usage is TRBV7-6 and J usage is TRBJ2-6; 7 bases align to TRBD1. The CDR3 sequence is 16 residues long. Trimming cost V 5 bases and J 5 bases; bases outside gene matches: 9. In germline, CDR1 is SGHVS, CDR2 FNYEAQ. The CDR3 nucleotides read TGTGCCAGCAGCCCGGACAGGACAAGAAGGGCCAACGTCCTGACTTTC. It translates to CASSPDRTRRANVLTF.

This chain links TRBV6-2 or TRBV6-3 with TRBJ1-1; D is perhaps TRBD1 (5 bases). V shed 6 bases and J shed 3 bases, with 17 bases lying between them. From germline, CDR1 is MNHEY and CDR2 SVGEGT. The CDR3 extends over 15 amino acids. The DNA for the CDR3 is TGTGCCAGCAGACGATCAGGGAATAAGGACACTGAAGCTTTCTTT. This translates into CASRRSGNKDTEAFF.

The chain couples TRBV7-2 to TRBJ1-1; a weak D match, TRBD1 (5 bases). CDR1 is SGHTA and CDR2 is FQGNSA in the germline V gene. This CDR3 is 14 amino acids long. V shed 6 bases and J shed 2 bases, with 13 bases lying between them. The CDR3 nucleotides are TGTGCCAGCAGAAGAACCAGGGCTAACACTGAAGCTTTCTTT. It encodes CASRRTRANTEAFF.

This sequence joins TRBV5-4 and TRBJ2-7, with a weak D call TRBD2 (7 bases). The V gene lost 1 base and the J gene lost 0 bases, with 11 bases spanning the gap. The V gene's germline CDR1 is SGHNT and CDR2 YYREEE (reference sequence). This CDR3 has 15 residues. The CDR3: CASSLWGGGSYEQYV. In nucleotides, the CDR3 is TGTGCCAGCAGCTTGTGGGGGGGCGGCTCCTACGAGCAGTACGTC.

V is TRBV2 and J is TRBJ2-2, with 9 nucleotides matching TRBD1. J lost 1 base, V lost 10 bases, and 10 bases had no gene match. CDR3 size: 16 residues. Germline assignment: CDR1 SNHLY and CDR2 FYNNEI. The DNA of the CDR3 is TGTGCCATCGTTAGACCGGGACAGGGGAACACCGGGGAGCTGTTTTTT. Protein sequence: CAIVRPGQGNTGELFF.